This T cell receptor (beta chain) stems from a study of blood T cell repertoires in COVID-19. V was cut by 4 bases and J by 3 bases, with 10 bases left in between. Germline assignment: CDR1 MGHRA and CDR2 YSYEKL. CDR3 size: 14 residues. This clone was seen a few times. Produced via immunoSEQ multiplex PCR; TCRdb's table is partial and in-frame only. The data show about 64,000 clones, with 78% seen just once and approximately 14% held by the top ten. Seattle cases were enrolled at active infection and followed longitudinally. The sample consisted of peripheral blood. The rearrangement links TRBV4-1 to TRBJ1-5, with D perhaps TRBD1 (5 bases). This clonotype was obtained from a man between 60 and 70 years old with COVID-19, enrolled during active disease. Here the CDR3 reads CASSLQGPNQPQHF. Here the CDR3 DNA reads TGCGCCAGCAGCCTCCAGGGTCCCAATCAGCCCCAGCATTTT.